Below, 10 T cell receptor beta chains from the same sample are listed, as sequenced in a study of blood T cell repertoires in COVID-19. Here immunoSEQ multiplex PCR was the method, and the copy in TCRdb shows in-frame clones only, minus some. The sample shows under 350,000 clones, around nine tenths of them seen only once. Sequenced sample: peripheral blood. The receptors shown here come from a man aged 40-50 years with acute or convalescent COVID-19.

The rearrangement uses TRBV5-1 and TRBJ2-3; D remains unclear. Germline CDR1 reads SGHRS; CDR2 reads YFSETQ. This CDR3 contains 16 residues. V lost 0 bases and J 1 base, leaving 12 bases between the germline ends. The CDR3 sequence is CASSLEADLGTDTQYF. CDR3 sequence (DNA): TGCGCCAGCAGCTTGGAGGCGGATCTCGGCACAGATACGCAGTATTTT.

The V and J genes are TRBV13 and TRBJ1-3; no clear D. Trimming stripped 0 bases from V and 4 bases from J, with 10 bases between. Germline V gene data show CDR1 as PRHDT and CDR2 as FYEKMQ (reference sequence). The CDR3 spans 15 residues. The CDR3 reads CASSLGVRSGNTIYF. The DNA for the CDR3 is TGTGCCAGCAGCTTAGGAGTCAGGTCGGGAAACACCATATATTTT. Based on the CDR3 plus reference TRBV13 and TRBJ1-3, the full variable domain is AAGVIQSPRHLIKEKRETATLKCYPIPRHDTVYWYQQGPGQDPQFLISFYEKMQSDKGSIPDRFSAQQFSDYHSELNMSSLELGDSALYFCASSLGVRSGNTIYFGEGSWLTVV.

V and J are TRBV7-9 and TRBJ1-1, with 11 positions matching TRBD1. Germline assignment: CDR1 SEHNR and CDR2 FQNEAQ (reference sequence). CDR3 size: 14 residues. V gave up 4 bases and J gave up 9 bases; unmatched junction bases: 7. The CDR3 loop is CASSSWTGGGQAFF. The CDR3 DNA reads TGTGCCAGCAGCTCCTGGACAGGGGGCGGGCAAGCTTTCTTT. The complete variable domain, with remaining parts taken from reference TRBV7-9 and TRBJ1-1, reads DTGVSQNPRHKITKRGQNVTFRCDPISEHNRLYWYRQTLGQGPEFLTYFQNEAQLEKSRLLSDRFSAERPKGSFSTLEIQRTEQGDSAMYLCASSSWTGGGQAFFGQGTRLTVV.

CDR3 protein: CASSPRLAGDNEQFF. CDR3 bases: TGTGCCAGCAGTCCCCGACTAGCGGGGGACAATGAGCAGTTCTTC. The chain links TRBV6-5 to TRBJ2-1, with TRBD2 matching over 12 bases. The CDR3 totals 15 residues. Germline CDR1 reads MNHEY; CDR2 reads SVGAGI. J gave up 5 bases and V 5 bases, and 4 bases lay outside the gene matches.

This clone was counted once. V and J are TRBV28 and TRBJ2-7; D is possibly TRBD1 (6 bases). V dropped 5 bases and J dropped 5 bases, with 19 bases sitting between them. The length of the CDR3 is 15 residues. Germline CDR1 reads MDHEN; CDR2 reads SYDVKM. The CDR3 sequence: CASSPLWQGRDEQYF. CDR3 nucleotide sequence: TGTGCCAGCAGTCCCCTGTGGCAGGGGCGCGACGAGCAGTACTTC.

V gene TRBV7-2 combines with J gene TRBJ2-3, with D maybe TRBD2 (5 bases). Trimming took off 3 bases at V and 2 bases at J, with 15 bases between the two ends. The CDR3 spans 16 residues. From germline, CDR1 is SGHTA and CDR2 FQGNSA. CDR3 loop: CASSFASRGTTDTQYF. In DNA form, the CDR3 reads TGTGCCAGCAGCTTCGCGTCCCGGGGAACCACAGATACGCAGTATTTT.

Here the CDR3 reads CASSPEPRDTQYF. CDR3 sequence (DNA): TGCGCCAGCAGTCCCGAGCCGCGGGATACGCAGTATTTT. The chain employs TRBV5-1 and TRBJ2-3; D call uncertain. Trimming pared 5 bases from V and 6 bases from J, leaving 13 bases between. The germline gives CDR1 SGHRS, CDR2 YFSETQ. The CDR3 consists of 13 residues.

The rearrangement links TRBV20-1 to TRBJ1-5; 9 nucleotides align to TRBD1. The CDR3 has 14 residues. CDR1 is DFQATT and CDR2 is SNEGSKA in the germline V gene (reference sequence). V gave up 3 bases and J gave up 1 base; unmatched junction bases: 1. CDR3: CSASGTGSNQPQHF. CDR3 nucleotide sequence: TGCAGTGCTAGTGGGACAGGGAGCAATCAGCCCCAGCATTTT.

The rearrangement uses TRBV5-6 and TRBJ2-2, with TRBD1 identical over 10 bases. Germline CDR1 is SGHDT and CDR2 is YYEEEE. V shed 5 bases and J 7 bases; nucleotides not matched to a gene: 11. CDR3 length: 16 residues. Here the CDR3 reads CASSDIGQGVNGELFF. CDR3 bases: TGTGCCAGCAGTGATATTGGACAGGGGGTAAACGGGGAGCTGTTTTTT.

The chain carries TRBV19 and TRBJ2-7; D gene ambiguous. CDR3 length: 13 residues. Germline CDR1 reads LNHDA; CDR2 reads SQIVND (reference sequence). The V gene lost 3 bases and the J gene lost 3 bases, with 9 bases spanning the gap. CDR3 in amino acids: CASSMAGGYEQYF. The CDR3 nucleotides are TGTGCCAGTAGTATGGCCGGCGGCTACGAGCAGTACTTC.